The 27 T cell receptor beta chains below were found in one sample sequenced in a study of blood T cells in healthy people across ages. A second PCR of 7 to 11 cycles used a sample-barcoded 5' primer and a J-beta primer mix. TCRdb reprocessed the 5' RACE reads via MiXCR and lists one record per CDR3 protein. The sample shows 800,000 to 950,000 distinct CDR3 sequences, approximately 32% of them seen only once. In addition, the sample was reused for a study of T cells of mothers and their children.

The sample consisted of blood. Receptor source: a woman between 40 and 55 years old in good health.

The chain combines TRBV4-1 with TRBJ2-7; 13 bases align to TRBD2. Losses at the gene ends were 3 bases for V and 0 bases for J; bases not matched to a gene: 8. The CDR3 length is 18 residues. Germline values: CDR1 MGHRA, CDR2 YSYEKL. The CDR3 sequence: CASSHLLAGGPSSYEQYF. Written as DNA, the CDR3 is TGCGCCAGCAGCCATTTACTAGCGGGGGGGCCCAGCTCCTACGAGCAGTACTTC.

The sample holds a few counts of this clonotype. The chain joins TRBV7-6 to TRBJ1-1, with D possibly matching TRBD1 (5 bases). Germline assignment: CDR1 SGHVS and CDR2 FNYEAQ. The V end was cut by 5 bases, the J end by 3 bases, with 10 bases between. This CDR3 is 13 amino acids long. The CDR3 coding sequence is TGTGCCAGCAGCGTAGGGGTAGACACTGAAGCTTTCTTT. The encoded protein is CASSVGVDTEAFF.

This clonotype was seen repeatedly, ten times or more. The chain recombines TRBV5-1 with TRBJ1-2; D call uncertain. Trimming left V 0 bases short and J 8 bases short, with 11 bases between. CDR1 is SGHRS and CDR2 is YFSETQ in the germline V gene. The CDR3 has 13 amino acids. CDR3 region: CASSLADGLGYTF. CDR3 DNA: TGCGCCAGCAGCTTGGCGGACGGCCTGGGCTACACCTTC.

This rearrangement joins TRBV12-3 or TRBV12-4 to TRBJ2-7; 10 bases fit TRBD1. V dropped 1 base and J dropped 4; count of bases not matched to a gene: 4. The CDR3 is 15 residues long. CDR3 DNA: TGTGCCAGCAGTTTAGGGGGGACAGGGGTGTACGAGCAGTACTTC. Translated, it gives CASSLGGTGVYEQYF.

This chain connects TRBV6-1 to TRBJ1-5, with TRBD1 as a possible D gene (6 bases). Germline loops: CDR1 MNHNS, CDR2 SASEGT. This CDR3 has 16 amino acids. The V gene lost 6 bases and the J gene lost 3 bases, with 18 bases spanning the gap. The CDR3 is CASSRDTDPFNQPQHF. The CDR3 coding sequence is TGTGCCAGCAGCCGGGACACGGATCCCTTCAATCAGCCCCAGCATTTT.

This clonotype was observed a few times. This chain links TRBV5-1 with TRBJ2-7; no firm D call. The CDR3 length is 14 residues. The V gene lost 3 bases and the J gene lost 1 base, with 11 bases spanning the gap. CDR1 is SGHRS and CDR2 is YFSETQ in the germline V gene. Here the CDR3 reads CASSWDSISYEQYF. In DNA, the CDR3 is TGCGCCAGCAGCTGGGATTCCATTTCCTACGAGCAGTACTTC.

The rearrangement joins TRBV20-1 to TRBJ2-7; 7 positions match TRBD1. This CDR3 region has 17 residues. CDR1 is DFQATT and CDR2 is SNEGSKA in the germline V gene (reference sequence). J gave up 2 bases and V 0 bases, and 13 bases lay outside the gene matches. The CDR3 sequence: CSARDGTVSVPTYEQYF. The CDR3 coding sequence is TGCAGTGCTAGAGATGGGACAGTCTCCGTGCCTACCTACGAGCAGTACTTC.

This clonotype has only a few counts. The V call is TRBV12-3 or TRBV12-4, the J call TRBJ2-1; D remains unclear. The length of the CDR3 is 13 residues. Deletions cut 4 bases from V and 8 bases from J, with 12 bases between. The CDR3 DNA reads TGTGCCAGCAGTTCTGCGACGGAACATGAGCAGTTCTTC. This gives the protein CASSSATEHEQFF.

This clonotype was recorded at least ten times. The chain is built from TRBV27 and TRBJ1-5; 7 bases agree with TRBD1. Germline V gene lookup returns CDR1 MNHEY and CDR2 SMNVEV (reference sequence). Trimming took 3 bases from V and 3 from J; bases not matched to a gene: 2. This CDR3 spans 14 amino acids. The CDR3 protein is CASSLEGANQPQHF. DNA for the CDR3: TGTGCCAGCAGTTTGGAGGGGGCCAATCAGCCCCAGCATTTT.

This clonotype showed up just a few times. This sequence joins TRBV12-3 or TRBV12-4 and TRBJ1-1, with D uncertain. The length of the CDR3 is 13 residues. V lost 8 bases and J 5 bases, leaving 15 bases between the germline ends. The CDR3 DNA sequence: TGTGCCAGCGGTTGGGCTGCCGGGACTGAAGCTTTCTTT. This sequence encodes CASGWAAGTEAFF.

Of note for this clonotype: This clone may be a read error of a much larger clone one base away. The chain is built from TRBV29-1 and TRBJ2-3; unclear D gene. V dropped 2 bases and J dropped 6 bases, with 6 bases sitting between them. The CDR3 loop spans 11 amino acids. CDR1 is SQVTM and CDR2 is ANQGSEA in the germline V gene. The CDR3 spells CSVEPGDTQYF. CDR3 nucleotide sequence: TGCAGCGTTGAACCTGGTGATACGCAGTATTTT.

In this sample, this clonotype turned up a few times. The chain uses TRBV5-1 and TRBJ2-5, with 11 nucleotides matching TRBD2. The germline V gene has CDR1 SGHRS and CDR2 YFSETQ. The CDR3 totals 16 residues. V lost 4 bases, J lost 11 bases, and 16 bases stayed unmatched. CDR3 loop: CASSLLAGAPGEEQYF. The CDR3, as DNA: TGCGCCAGCAGCCTACTAGCGGGGGCACCTGGAGAAGAGCAGTACTTC.

Many counts were recorded for this clonotype. The genes are TRBV7-2 and TRBJ2-1; TRBD1 matches at 7 bases. This CDR3 comprises 13 residues. V was clipped by 5 bases and J by 8 bases; unmatched bases: 6. Germline assignment: CDR1 SGHTA and CDR2 FQGNSA. Here the CDR3 reads CASSPTGNDEQFF. In DNA, the CDR3 is TGTGCCAGCAGCCCGACAGGGAACGATGAGCAGTTCTTC.

This chain joins TRBV6-1 and TRBJ2-4, with 8 bases aligning to TRBD1. The CDR3 runs 16 residues. Unmatched junction bases numbered 8, after V lost 6 bases and J lost 1 base. The germline V gene has CDR1 MNHNS and CDR2 SASEGT. CDR3 amino acids: CASRPGQGSAKNIQYF. The CDR3 DNA follows: TGTGCCAGCAGACCCGGACAGGGCTCGGCCAAAAACATTCAGTACTTC.

This clonotype was picked up a small number of times. The CDR3 reads CASSYIGVGYEQYF. CDR3 coding DNA: TGTGCCAGCAGTTACATCGGGGTGGGCTACGAGCAGTACTTC. The chain employs TRBV6-5 and TRBJ2-5, with D possibly being TRBD2 (5 bases). The end of the DNA is better explained by TRBJ2-7, so the J call may be wrong. Germline assignment: CDR1 MNHEY and CDR2 SVGAGI. There are 14 residues in the CDR3.

The V call is TRBV27, the J call TRBJ1-4, with D possibly matching TRBD1 (5 bases). The CDR3 sequence is 13 residues long. Germline V gene lookup returns CDR1 MNHEY and CDR2 SMNVEV (reference sequence). V was cut by 5 bases and J by 5 bases, with 9 bases left in between. CDR3 loop: CASSIRQNEKLFF. CDR3 in DNA: TGTGCCAGCAGTATTAGACAGAATGAAAAACTGTTTTTT.

The chain carries TRBV20-1 and TRBJ1-6, with D unresolved. CDR1 and CDR2 (germline): DFQATT, SNEGSKA (reference sequence). CDR3 size: 13 residues. Trimming pared 4 bases from V and 7 bases from J, leaving 11 bases between. For the CDR3, the DNA is TGCAGTGCTATTGGGTTAGGGAATTCACCCCTCCACTTT. Its protein product is CSAIGLGNSPLHF.

The count of this clonotype is one. The chain recombines TRBV20-1 with TRBJ2-7, with 7 bases lining up with TRBD2. Germline values: CDR1 DFQATT, CDR2 SNEGSKA (reference sequence). The CDR3 totals 14 residues. V was clipped by 4 bases and J by 0 bases; unmatched bases: 6. The CDR3 loop reads CSANERLASYEQYF. CDR3 bases: TGCAGTGCTAATGAGAGACTAGCCTCCTACGAGCAGTACTTC.

A word on this clonotype: One end of the junction varies from germline; a read error may be responsible. The chain recombines TRBV19 with TRBJ2-1; 11 bases are shared with TRBD2. The CDR3 length is 14 residues. Germline values: CDR1 LNHDA, CDR2 SQIVND (reference sequence). The CDR3 reads CACRIAGGPNEQFF. As DNA, the CDR3 is TGTGCCTGTAGAATAGCGGGGGGGCCCAATGAGCAGTTCTTC.

This rearrangement joins TRBV11-2 to TRBJ2-3; D is perhaps TRBD2 (5 bases). This CDR3 is 15 amino acids long. Germline V gives CDR1 SGHAT, CDR2 FQNNGV. Trimming left V 1 base short and J 3 bases short, with 11 bases between. CDR3 amino acids: CASSLGRVQTDTQYF. CDR3 sequence (DNA): TGTGCCAGCAGCTTAGGGCGGGTCCAAACAGATACGCAGTATTTT.

This clonotype was seen more than once but under ten times. A much larger clone is a single base away; this may be a read error. The chain has TRBV20-1 and TRBJ1-2; possible D gene TRBD1, 6 bases. This CDR3 has 13 residues. The germline V gene encodes CDR1 DFQATT and CDR2 SNEGSKA (reference sequence). V shed 5 bases and J shed 2 bases, with 12 bases lying between them. The CDR3 DNA reads as TGCAGTGCTCAACTTCAGGGGAACTATGGCTACACCTTC. It codes for CSAQLQGNYGYTF.

The sample holds many counts of this clonotype. V and J are TRBV15 and TRBJ2-3; D is perhaps TRBD2 (6 bases). The CDR3 covers 13 residues. Germline-derived CDR1 and CDR2 are LNHNV and YYDKDF (reference sequence). V was cut by 0 bases and J by 6 bases, with 7 bases left in between. The CDR3 reads CATSRDSGDTQYF. The DNA of the CDR3 is TGTGCCACCAGCAGAGACAGCGGGGATACGCAGTATTTT.

This chain connects TRBV20-1 to TRBJ2-2; D is perhaps TRBD1 (6 bases). The CDR3 runs 15 residues. Germline loops: CDR1 DFQATT, CDR2 SNEGSKA (reference sequence). V gave up 0 bases and J gave up 5 bases, with 13 bases separating them. The CDR3 is CSARDRGRQTGELFF. DNA for the CDR3: TGCAGTGCTAGAGACAGGGGAAGACAGACCGGGGAGCTGTTTTTT.

This clonotype was counted ten times or more. The chain links TRBV29-1 to TRBJ2-3; D unclear. Trimming removed 7 bases from V and 1 base from J, with 3 bases in between. Germline assignment: CDR1 SQVTM and CDR2 ANQGSEA. This CDR3 contains 10 residues. CDR3 in DNA: TGCAGCGCCGGCACAGATACGCAGTATTTT. The encoded protein is CSAGTDTQYF.

This clonotype was found many times. J is TRBJ2-1 and V is TRBV28; 7 nucleotides align to TRBD2. Germline CDR1 and CDR2: MDHEN and SYDVKM. V was clipped by 7 bases and J by 0 bases; unmatched bases: 9. This CDR3 comprises 16 residues. The DNA of the CDR3 is TGTGCCAGCACCTCAAGGTTAGCGGGCTCCTACAATGAGCAGTTCTTC. Translated, it gives CASTSRLAGSYNEQFF.

This clonotype has at least ten counts. The junction and the germline gene differ at one end; a read error may be behind it. This chain connects TRBV4-1 to TRBJ2-7; 9 nucleotides agree with TRBD1. This CDR3 has 14 residues. Germline V gene sequence: CDR1 MGHRA, CDR2 YSYEKL. In DNA form, the CDR3 reads TGCGCCAGCAGCGAGGGACAGGGTTCCTACGGGCAGTACTTC. Protein sequence: CASSEGQGSYGQYF.

Concerning this clonotype: A clone one base away is much larger, so this may be a read error. The V gene is TRBV29-1, the J gene TRBJ1-2, with TRBD1 matching over 11 bases. From germline, CDR1 is SQVTM and CDR2 ANQGSEA. The CDR3 is made up of 17 amino acids. V shed 0 bases and J 5 bases; nucleotides not matched to a gene: 11. The CDR3 here is CSVEDQRTGGAWYGYTF. CDR3 nucleotide sequence: TGCAGCGTTGAAGATCAACGGACAGGGGGCGCTTGGTATGGCTACACCTTC.